This T cell receptor beta chain derives from a study of T cells in Graves' hyperthyroidism and ophthalmopathy. This clonotype occurred many times. The target antigen is unknown. Germline-derived CDR1 and CDR2 are SGHTA and FQGNSA. The CDR3 is 18 amino acids. Trimming took 2 bases from V and 5 from J, leaving 21 bases between them. TCR beta CDR3 regions were amplified from RNA transcripts. With the HTBI primer set, the TCR CDR3 went through a first round of RT-PCR. TCRdb independently ran MiXCR on the multiplex PCR reads; one entry per CDR3 protein. The sample lists some 350,000 distinct CDR3 sequences; approximately 15% were seen once. Study outcomes and limitations: Blood also showed most of the thyroid clonotypes that were expanded above 0.001.

The sequence derives from a young woman with Graves' hyperthyroidism that later progressed to Graves' ophthalmopathy. The chain combines TRBV7-2 with TRBJ2-2; no clear D gene. Material for sequencing was blood. The CDR3 nucleotides read TGTGCCAGCAGCTTACTTCCCAGACCGACGGGTGGAACCGGGGAGCTGTTTTTT. It yields the protein CASSLLPRPTGGTGELFF.